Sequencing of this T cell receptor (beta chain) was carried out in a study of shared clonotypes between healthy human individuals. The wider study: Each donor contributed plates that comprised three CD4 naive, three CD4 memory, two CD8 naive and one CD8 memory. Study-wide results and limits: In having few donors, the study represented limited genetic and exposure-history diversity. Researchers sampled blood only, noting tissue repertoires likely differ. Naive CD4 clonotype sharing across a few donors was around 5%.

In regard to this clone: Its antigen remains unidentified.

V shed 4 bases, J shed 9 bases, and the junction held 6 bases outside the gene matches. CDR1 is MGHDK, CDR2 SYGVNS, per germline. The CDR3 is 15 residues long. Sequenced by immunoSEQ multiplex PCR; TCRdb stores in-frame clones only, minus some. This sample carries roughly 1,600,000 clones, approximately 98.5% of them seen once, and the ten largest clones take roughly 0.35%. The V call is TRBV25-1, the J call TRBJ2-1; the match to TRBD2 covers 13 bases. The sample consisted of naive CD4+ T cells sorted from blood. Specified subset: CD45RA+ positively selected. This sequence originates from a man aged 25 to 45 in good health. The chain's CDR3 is CASSAGLAGVGEQFF. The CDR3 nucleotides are TGTGCCAGCAGTGCCGGACTAGCGGGAGTAGGTGAGCAGTTCTTC.